Listed here are 10 T cell receptor beta chains from one sample, sequenced in a study of blood T cell repertoires in COVID-19. The protocol was immunoSEQ multiplex PCR, while the TCRdb copy is restricted to in-frame clones and leaves out a portion. The profile covers 100,000 to 150,000 clones, with 88% appearing a single time and approximately 1.1% taken by the ten largest. Input material: peripheral blood. These TCRs come from a woman aged 80 or older with acute or convalescent COVID-19.

The chain employs TRBV5-4 and TRBJ2-1; D perhaps matches TRBD1 (6 bases). CDR3 length equals 15 residues. Germline CDR1 and CDR2: SGHNT and YYREEE (reference sequence). V lost 5 bases and J 8 bases, leaving 20 bases between the germline ends. CDR3: CASSPGLGDNYEQFF. Here the CDR3 DNA reads TGTGCCAGCAGTCCGGGCTTGGGGGACAACTATGAGCAGTTCTTC.

The chain combines TRBV5-1 with TRBJ2-1; D is unresolved. The CDR3 runs to 17 residues. Germline values: CDR1 SGHRS, CDR2 YFSETQ. The V gene lost 1 base and the J gene lost 0 bases, with 14 bases spanning the gap. CDR3 residues: CASSLQAYLSSYNEQFF. CDR3 DNA sequence: TGCGCCAGCAGCTTGCAGGCCTACCTTAGCTCCTACAATGAGCAGTTCTTC. Together with reference TRBV5-1 and TRBJ2-1, the CDR3 gives the full variable domain: KAGVTQTPRYLIKTRGQQVTLSCSPISGHRSVSWYQQTPGQGLQFLFEYFSETQRNKGNFPGRFSGRQFSNSRSEMNVSTLELGDSALYLCASSLQAYLSSYNEQFFGPGTRLTVL.

CDR3 nucleotides: TGCGCCAGCAGCCAAGGATCCAGTAGGGAGATCCTAGGAACTGAAGCTTTCTTT. Protein sequence: CASSQGSSREILGTEAFF. J is TRBJ1-1 and V is TRBV4-1; no firm D call. Deletions cut 1 base from V and 5 bases from J, with 23 bases between. The germline gives CDR1 MGHRA, CDR2 YSYEKL. The CDR3 runs to 18 residues.

V gene TRBV7-3 combines with J gene TRBJ2-5; possible D gene TRBD2, 6 bases. The germline gives CDR1 SGHTA, CDR2 FQGTGA. The CDR3 length is 13 residues. Between the trimmed V and J ends, which lost 7 bases and 5 bases, there was a span of 14 bases. The CDR3 nucleotides read TGTGCCAGCACCCAGGGAGGTTGGGAGACCCAGTACTTC. Amino acid sequence: CASTQGGWETQYF.

This sequence joins TRBV19 and TRBJ1-4, with D perhaps matching TRBD1 (6 bases). V lost 9 bases to trimming and J lost 3 bases, with 11 bases between them. The CDR3 totals 13 residues. The V gene's germline CDR1 is LNHDA and CDR2 SQIVND (reference sequence). The CDR3 coding sequence is TGTGCCAGCGTTGACAGGCCTAATGAAAAACTGTTTTTT. It codes for CASVDRPNEKLFF. Variable domain in full (rest from reference TRBV19 and TRBJ1-4): DGGITQSPKYLFRKEGQNVTLSCEQNLNHDAMYWYRQDPGQGLRLIYYSQIVNDFQKGDIAEGYSVSREKKESFPLTVTSAQKNPTAFYLCASVDRPNEKLFFGSGTQLSVL.

The chain employs TRBV5-1 and TRBJ2-7; D perhaps matches TRBD1 (6 bases). Trimming removed 4 bases from V and 4 bases from J, with 15 bases in between. CDR3 length equals 14 residues. Germline lookup yields CDR1 SGHRS and CDR2 YFSETQ. The CDR3 region is CASSPDLTGYEQYF. The CDR3 DNA is TGCGCCAGCAGCCCGGACCTGACAGGTTACGAGCAGTACTTC.

The chain carries TRBV7-2 and TRBJ2-5; TRBD2 matches at 9 bases. CDR1 and CDR2 from the germline V gene are SGHTA and FQGNSA. CDR3 length equals 18 residues. J gave up 1 base and V 1 base, and 10 bases lay outside the gene matches. The CDR3 coding sequence is TGTGCCAGCAGCTTAGGTCATGGGCGGGGGGGCTCCCAAGAGACCCAGTACTTC. Protein product: CASSLGHGRGGSQETQYF.

The rearrangement links TRBV2 to TRBJ1-5; D perhaps matches TRBD1 (6 bases). The germline V and J ends were trimmed by 3 bases and 9 bases, with 12 bases remaining between them. This CDR3 region has 13 residues. Per the germline V gene, CDR1 is SNHLY and CDR2 is FYNNEI. The CDR3 is CASSDGGGGPQHF. The CDR3, as DNA: TGTGCCAGCAGTGACGGGGGAGGGGGGCCCCAGCATTTT.

The rearrangement links TRBV24-1 to TRBJ2-1; 10 nucleotides agree with TRBD1. Germline assignment: CDR1 KGHDR and CDR2 SFDVKD. V was pared by 4 bases and J by 0 bases, with 8 bases of the junction left unmatched. The CDR3 runs to 18 residues. The CDR3 coding sequence is TGTGCCACCAGTGAGACAGGGGGCTTCCCCCCCTCCTACAATGAGCAGTTCTTC. Protein sequence: CATSETGGFPPSYNEQFF.

The J gene is TRBJ2-7, the V gene TRBV5-1; 7 nucleotides align to TRBD2. Germline V gene lookup returns CDR1 SGHRS and CDR2 YFSETQ. The CDR3 is 15 amino acids. J gave up 4 bases and V 0 bases, and 7 bases lay outside the gene matches. The chain's CDR3 is CASSLGGGASYEQYF. The CDR3 DNA is TGCGCCAGCAGCTTGGGGGGAGGGGCGTCTTACGAGCAGTACTTC. The whole variable domain, remainder taken from reference TRBV5-1 and TRBJ2-7, is KAGVTQTPRYLIKTRGQQVTLSCSPISGHRSVSWYQQTPGQGLQFLFEYFSETQRNKGNFPGRFSGRQFSNSRSEMNVSTLELGDSALYLCASSLGGGASYEQYFGPGTRLTVT.